This T cell receptor beta chain comes out of a study of Tregs in tolerant kidney transplant recipients. Related graft donors supplied nonmyeloablative bone marrow transplants, and mixed chimerism was transient. CD4+CD25+CD127- Tregs, CD4+CD25- non-Tregs, CD4 and CD8 cells were sorted. TCRdb's table, derived via immunoSEQ multiplex PCR, lists solely in-frame clones and lacks some. The table lists several thousand clones. A note on this clone: The antigen remains undetermined. Sequencing ends 3 residues short of the CDR3 end; the germline J gene provides the rest.

The CDR3 is 16 amino acids. The junction had 12 bases not matched to a gene; V was cut back by 1 base and J by 6 bases. The germline V gene has CDR1 PRHDT and CDR2 FYEKMQ (reference sequence). Study results and caveats: Few patients were studied, so findings need validation in larger groups. Biological reproducibility was not directly addressed in this study. Tolerant patients' donor-specific Tregs expanded beyond overall Tregs, suggesting antigen-driven growth.

This sample comprised CD8+ T cells from blood (PBMCs), obtained 12 months after the transplant. The origin of this receptor is a human patient who received a combined kidney and bone marrow transplant. Some T cells may be transferred from the graft donor. The chain joins TRBV13 to TRBJ2-7; 7 bases map to TRBD2. CDR3: CASSLAPGLGTGEQYF. The CDR3 DNA, read in part, is TGTGCCAGCAGCTTAGCCCCCGGACTAGGGACTGGCGAG.